Only a few counts were recorded for the clone carrying this T cell receptor (beta chain). Its matching antigen is unknown. The sample originates from a study of vaccination and CD4 T cells after COVID-19. The treatment is: roughly 11-day PBMC culture with coronavirus spike peptide pools or control peptides (ViraFEST assay). Oncomine TCR Beta short-read sequencing was applied to DNA from cultured CD4+ T cells. MiXCR was run by TCRdb on the PCR reads, yielding one entry per CDR3 protein. Of about 12,000 distinct CDR3 sequences listed, about 60% are singletons. The CDR3 is made up of 16 amino acids. Trimming took 4 bases from V and 3 from J; bases not matched to a gene: 5. Germline CDR1 MGHRA, CDR2 YSYEKL.

Input material: CD4+ T cells from blood, cultured in vitro. V gene TRBV4-1 combines with J gene TRBJ2-5, with 13 bases fitting TRBD2. This sequence originates from a human donor who had recovered from COVID-19. The CDR3 loop is CASSRRGTSGKETQYF. The CDR3 DNA follows: TGCGCCAGCAGCCGAAGGGGGACTAGCGGGAAAGAGACCCAGTACTTC.